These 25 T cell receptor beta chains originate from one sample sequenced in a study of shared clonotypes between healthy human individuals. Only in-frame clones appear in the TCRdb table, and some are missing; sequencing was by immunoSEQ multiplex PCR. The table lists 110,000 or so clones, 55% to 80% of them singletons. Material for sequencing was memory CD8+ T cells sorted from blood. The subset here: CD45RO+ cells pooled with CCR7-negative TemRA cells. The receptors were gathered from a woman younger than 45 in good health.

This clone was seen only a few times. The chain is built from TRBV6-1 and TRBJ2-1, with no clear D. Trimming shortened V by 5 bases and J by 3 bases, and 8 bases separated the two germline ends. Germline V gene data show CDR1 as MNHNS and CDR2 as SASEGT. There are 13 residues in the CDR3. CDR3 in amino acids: CASSQTDYNEQFF. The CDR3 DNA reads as TGTGCCAGCAGTCAAACGGACTACAATGAGCAGTTCTTC.

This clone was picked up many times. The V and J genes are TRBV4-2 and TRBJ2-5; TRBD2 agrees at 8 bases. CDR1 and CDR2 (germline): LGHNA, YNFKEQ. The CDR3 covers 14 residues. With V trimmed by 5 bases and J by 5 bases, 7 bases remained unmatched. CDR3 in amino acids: CASSVSGSFETQYF. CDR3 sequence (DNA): TGTGCCAGCAGCGTAAGCGGGAGTTTTGAGACCCAGTACTTC.

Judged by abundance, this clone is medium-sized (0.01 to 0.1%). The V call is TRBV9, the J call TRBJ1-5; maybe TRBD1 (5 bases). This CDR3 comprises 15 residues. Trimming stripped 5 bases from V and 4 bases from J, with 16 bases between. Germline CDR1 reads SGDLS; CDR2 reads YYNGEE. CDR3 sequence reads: CASSLRGLGNQPQHF. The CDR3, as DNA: TGTGCCAGCAGTCTTAGGGGTTTGGGTAATCAGCCCCAGCATTTT.

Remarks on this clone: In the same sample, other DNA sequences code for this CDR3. The CDR3 DNA follows: TGTGCCAGCAGCGTAGTGTCTACGGGGGAGCTGTTTTTT. The encoded protein is CASSVVSTGELFF. The chain uses TRBV9 and TRBJ2-2; no firm D call. Germline-derived CDR1 and CDR2 are SGDLS and YYNGEE. The V end was cut by 0 bases, the J end by 8 bases, with 8 bases between. The CDR3 totals 13 residues. Full variable domain (rest looked up from reference TRBV9 and TRBJ2-2): DSGVTQTPKHLITATGQRVTLRCSPRSGDLSVYWYQQSLDQGLQFLIQYYNGEERAKGNILERFSAQQFPDLHSELNLSSLELGDSALYFCASSVVSTGELFFGEGSRLTVL.

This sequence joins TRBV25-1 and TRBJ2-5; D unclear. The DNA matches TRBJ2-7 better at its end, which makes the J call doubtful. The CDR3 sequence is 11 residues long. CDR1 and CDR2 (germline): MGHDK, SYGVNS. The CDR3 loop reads CASSVEYEQYF. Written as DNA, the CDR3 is TGTGCCAGCAGTGTAGAATACGAGCAGTACTTC.

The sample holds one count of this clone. The CDR3 DNA reads TGTGCCAGCAGCTTAGCTACTACCGGGGACCACGGGGAGCTGTTTTTT. Its protein product is CASSLATTGDHGELFF. V gene TRBV7-9 combines with J gene TRBJ2-2; D possibly uses TRBD1 or TRBD2 (5 bases each). CDR3 length: 16 residues. Trimming took off 0 bases at V and 7 bases at J, with 15 bases between the two ends. Germline CDR1 SEHNR, CDR2 FQNEAQ (reference sequence).

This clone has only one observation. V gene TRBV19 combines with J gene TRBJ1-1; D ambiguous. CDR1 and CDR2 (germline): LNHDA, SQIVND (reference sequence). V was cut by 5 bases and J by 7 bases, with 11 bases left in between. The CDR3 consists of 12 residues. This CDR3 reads CASSARLGEAFF. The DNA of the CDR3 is TGTGCCAGTAGTGCCCGCTTAGGTGAAGCTTTCTTT.

CDR3 sequence (DNA): TGTGCCAGTAGTATGCCCCTGGGCAGCTATGGCTACACCTTC. Amino acid sequence: CASSMPLGSYGYTF. J is TRBJ1-2 and V is TRBV19; no reliable D call. The germline V gene has CDR1 LNHDA and CDR2 SQIVND (reference sequence). This CDR3 has 14 residues. V was trimmed by 3 bases and J by 4 bases, leaving 12 bases between them.

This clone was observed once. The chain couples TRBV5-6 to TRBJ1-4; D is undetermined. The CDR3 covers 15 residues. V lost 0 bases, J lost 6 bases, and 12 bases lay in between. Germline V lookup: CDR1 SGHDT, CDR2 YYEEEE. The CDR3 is CASSLAGRRDEKLFF. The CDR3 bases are TGTGCCAGCAGCTTGGCGGGCAGGCGGGATGAAAAACTGTTTTTT. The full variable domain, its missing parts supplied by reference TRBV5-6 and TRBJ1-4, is DAGVTQSPTHLIKTRGQQVTLRCSPKSGHDTVSWYQQALGQGPQFIFQYYEEEERQRGNFPDRFSGHQFPNYSSELNVNALLLGDSALYLCASSLAGRRDEKLFFGSGTQLSVL.

The CDR3 reads CASSPLGMNYGYTF. The CDR3 coding sequence is TGCGCCAGCAGTCCTCTCGGTATGAACTATGGCTACACCTTC. The chain combines TRBV4-1 with TRBJ1-2; D is uncertain. The CDR3 has 14 residues. Trimming took 6 bases from V and 2 from J, leaving 13 bases between them. CDR1 and CDR2 (germline): MGHRA, YSYEKL.

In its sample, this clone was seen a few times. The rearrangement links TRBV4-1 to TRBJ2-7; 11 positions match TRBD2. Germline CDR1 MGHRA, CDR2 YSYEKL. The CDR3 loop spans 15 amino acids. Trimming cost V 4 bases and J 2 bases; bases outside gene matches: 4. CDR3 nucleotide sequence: TGCGCCAGCAGCCCCGGGACTAGCGGAACCTACGAGCAGTACTTC. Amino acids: CASSPGTSGTYEQYF.

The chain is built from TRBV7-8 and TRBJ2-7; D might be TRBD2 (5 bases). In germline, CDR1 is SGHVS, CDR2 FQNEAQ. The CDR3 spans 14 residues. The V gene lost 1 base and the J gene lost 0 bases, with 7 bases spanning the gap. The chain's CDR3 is CASSLEDSSYEQYF. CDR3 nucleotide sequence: TGTGCCAGCAGCTTAGAGGACTCCTCCTACGAGCAGTACTTC. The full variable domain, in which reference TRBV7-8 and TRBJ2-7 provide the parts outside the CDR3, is GAGVSQSPRYKVAKRGQDVALRCDPISGHVSLFWYQQALGQGPEFLTYFQNEAQLDKSGLPSDRFFAERPEGSVSTLKIQRTQQEDSAVYLCASSLEDSSYEQYFGPGTRLTVT.

In nucleotides, the CDR3 is TGTGCCAGCGCAGAAAGGCAGGGCGACACCGGGGAGCTGTTTTTT. Protein product: CASAERQGDTGELFF. The rearrangement joins TRBV28 to TRBJ2-2, with D possibly TRBD1 on 5 matching bases. V lost 8 bases and J 3 bases, leaving 16 bases between the germline ends. The CDR3 runs to 15 residues. Germline values: CDR1 MDHEN, CDR2 SYDVKM. Complete variable domain (other parts from reference TRBV28 and TRBJ2-2): DVKVTQSSRYLVKRTGEKVFLECVQDMDHENMFWYRQDPGLGLRLIYFSYDVKMKEKGDIPEGYSVSREKKERFSLILESASTNQTSMYLCASAERQGDTGELFFGEGSRLTVL.

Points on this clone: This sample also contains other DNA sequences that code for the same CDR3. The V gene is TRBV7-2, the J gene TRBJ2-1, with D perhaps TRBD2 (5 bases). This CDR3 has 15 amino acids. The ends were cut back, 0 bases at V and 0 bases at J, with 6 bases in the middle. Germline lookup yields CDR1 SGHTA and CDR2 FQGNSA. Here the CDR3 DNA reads TGTGCCAGCAGCTTAGCAGGGAGCTCCTACAATGAGCAGTTCTTC. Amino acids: CASSLAGSSYNEQFF.

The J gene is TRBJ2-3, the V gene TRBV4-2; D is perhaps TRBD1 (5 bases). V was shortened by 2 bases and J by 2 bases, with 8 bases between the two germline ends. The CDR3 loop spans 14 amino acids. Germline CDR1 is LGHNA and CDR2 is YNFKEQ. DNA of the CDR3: TGTGCCAGCAGCCAAAAGGGGATCACAGATACGCAGTATTTT. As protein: CASSQKGITDTQYF.

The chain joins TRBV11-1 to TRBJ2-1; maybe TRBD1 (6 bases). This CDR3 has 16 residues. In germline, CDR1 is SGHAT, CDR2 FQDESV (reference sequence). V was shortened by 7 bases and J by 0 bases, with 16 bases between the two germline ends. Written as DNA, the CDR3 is TGTGCCAGCACCGAAACCCGGGACATCTCCTACAATGAGCAGTTCTTC. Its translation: CASTETRDISYNEQFF.

The CDR3 region has the DNA TGTGCCAGCAGCCAAAGGTTCGGGACCTCATCCTCCTACGAGCAGTACTTC. Translated, it gives CASSQRFGTSSSYEQYF. The chain joins TRBV16 to TRBJ2-7; D could derive from TRBD1 or TRBD2 (5 bases each). Germline CDR1 KGHSY, CDR2 FQNENV. Trimming stripped 2 bases from V and 0 bases from J, with 17 bases between. CDR3 length: 17 amino acids.

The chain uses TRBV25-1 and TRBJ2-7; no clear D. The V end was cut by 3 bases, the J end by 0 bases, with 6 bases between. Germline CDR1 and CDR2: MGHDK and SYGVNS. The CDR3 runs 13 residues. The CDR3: CASSDKDSYEQYF. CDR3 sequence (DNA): TGTGCCAGCAGTGATAAGGACTCCTACGAGCAGTACTTC.

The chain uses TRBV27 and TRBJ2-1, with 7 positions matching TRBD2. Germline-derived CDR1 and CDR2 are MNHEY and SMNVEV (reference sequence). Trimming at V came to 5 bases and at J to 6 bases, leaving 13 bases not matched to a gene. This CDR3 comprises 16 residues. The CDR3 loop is CASSAPLAGAFNEQFF. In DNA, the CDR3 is TGTGCCAGCAGTGCCCCCTTGGCGGGAGCCTTCAATGAGCAGTTCTTC.

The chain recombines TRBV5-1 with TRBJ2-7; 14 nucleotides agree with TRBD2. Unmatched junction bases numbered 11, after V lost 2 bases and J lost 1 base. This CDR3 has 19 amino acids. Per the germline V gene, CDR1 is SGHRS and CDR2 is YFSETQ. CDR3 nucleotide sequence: TGCGCCAGCAGCTTACAACCGGGACTAGCGGGAGTCGAGTCCTACGAGCAGTACTTC. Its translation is CASSLQPGLAGVESYEQYF.

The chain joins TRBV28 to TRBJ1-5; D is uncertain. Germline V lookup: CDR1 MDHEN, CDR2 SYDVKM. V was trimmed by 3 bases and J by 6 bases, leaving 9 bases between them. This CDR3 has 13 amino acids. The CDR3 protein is CASSLIRAQPQHF. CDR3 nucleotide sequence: TGTGCCAGCAGTTTGATACGGGCTCAGCCCCAGCATTTT.

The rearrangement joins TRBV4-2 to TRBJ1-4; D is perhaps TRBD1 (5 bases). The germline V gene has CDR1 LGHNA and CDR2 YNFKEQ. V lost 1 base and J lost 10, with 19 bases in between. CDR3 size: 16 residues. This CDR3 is CASSQASGTSTAKLFF. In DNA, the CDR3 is TGTGCCAGCAGCCAAGCGTCCGGGACTTCTACCGCAAAACTGTTTTTT.

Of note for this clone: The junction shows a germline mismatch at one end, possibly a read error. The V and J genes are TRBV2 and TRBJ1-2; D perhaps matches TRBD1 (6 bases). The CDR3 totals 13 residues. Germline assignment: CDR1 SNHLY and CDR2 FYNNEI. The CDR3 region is CASSPGASYDYTF. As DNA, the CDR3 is TGTGCCAGCAGTCCAGGGGCTTCGTATGACTACACCTTC.

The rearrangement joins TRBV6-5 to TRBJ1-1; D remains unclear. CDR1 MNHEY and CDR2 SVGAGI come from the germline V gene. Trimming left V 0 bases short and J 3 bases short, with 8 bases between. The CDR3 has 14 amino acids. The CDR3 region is CASSYSPADTEAFF. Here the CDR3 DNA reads TGTGCCAGCAGTTACTCTCCGGCCGACACTGAAGCTTTCTTT.

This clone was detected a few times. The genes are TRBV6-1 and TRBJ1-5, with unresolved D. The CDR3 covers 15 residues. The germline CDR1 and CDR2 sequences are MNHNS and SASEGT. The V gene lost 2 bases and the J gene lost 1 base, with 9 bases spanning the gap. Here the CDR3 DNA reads TGTGCCAGCAGTGAATATGTGCAGAGCAATCAGCCCCAGCATTTT. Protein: CASSEYVQSNQPQHF.